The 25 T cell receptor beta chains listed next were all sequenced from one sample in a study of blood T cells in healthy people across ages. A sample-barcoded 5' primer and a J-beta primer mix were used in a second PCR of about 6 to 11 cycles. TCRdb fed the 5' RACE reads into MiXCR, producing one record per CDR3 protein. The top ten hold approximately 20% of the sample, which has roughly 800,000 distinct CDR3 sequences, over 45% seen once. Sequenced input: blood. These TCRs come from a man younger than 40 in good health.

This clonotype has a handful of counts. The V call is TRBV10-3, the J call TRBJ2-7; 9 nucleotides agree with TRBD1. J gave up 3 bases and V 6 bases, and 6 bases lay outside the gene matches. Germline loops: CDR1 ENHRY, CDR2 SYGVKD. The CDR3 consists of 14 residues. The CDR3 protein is CAISPGTGSYEQYF. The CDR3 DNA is TGTGCCATCAGCCCTGGGACAGGGAGCTACGAGCAGTACTTC.

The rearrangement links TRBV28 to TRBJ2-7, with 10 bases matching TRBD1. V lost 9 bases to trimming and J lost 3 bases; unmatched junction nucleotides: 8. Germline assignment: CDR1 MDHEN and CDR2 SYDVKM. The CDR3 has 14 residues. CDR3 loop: CASKTGTGDYEQYF. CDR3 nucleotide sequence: TGTGCCAGTAAGACCGGGACAGGGGACTACGAGCAGTACTTC.

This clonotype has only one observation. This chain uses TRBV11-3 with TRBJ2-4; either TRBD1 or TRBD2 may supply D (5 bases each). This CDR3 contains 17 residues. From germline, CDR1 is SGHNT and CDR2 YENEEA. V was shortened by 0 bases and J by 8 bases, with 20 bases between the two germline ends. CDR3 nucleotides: TGTGCCAGCAGCTTAGATTGGGGGACGGCGGTTATGTACATTCAGTACTTC. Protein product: CASSLDWGTAVMYIQYF.

CDR3 loop: CSARERGGSNYGYTF. The CDR3 DNA follows: TGCAGTGCTAGAGAGAGAGGGGGGAGCAACTATGGCTACACCTTC. The V and J genes are TRBV20-1 and TRBJ1-2; D might be TRBD1 (6 bases). Trimming shortened V by 0 bases and J by 2 bases, and 13 bases separated the two germline ends. The CDR3 runs 15 residues. Germline V gives CDR1 DFQATT, CDR2 SNEGSKA (reference sequence).

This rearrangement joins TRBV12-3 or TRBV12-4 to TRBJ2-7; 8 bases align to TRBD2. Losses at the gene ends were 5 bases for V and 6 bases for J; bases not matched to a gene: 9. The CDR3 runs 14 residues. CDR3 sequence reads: CASSNYGLAGEQYF. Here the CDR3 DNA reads TGTGCCAGCAGTAACTACGGACTAGCCGGCGAGCAGTACTTC.

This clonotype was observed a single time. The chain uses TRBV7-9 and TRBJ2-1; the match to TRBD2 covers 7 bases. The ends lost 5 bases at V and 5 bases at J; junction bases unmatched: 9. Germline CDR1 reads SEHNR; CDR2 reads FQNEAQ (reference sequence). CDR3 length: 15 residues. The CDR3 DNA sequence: TGTGCCAGCAGCCCCCCCGGGGGGATCAACAATGAGCAGTTCTTC. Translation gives CASSPPGGINNEQFF.

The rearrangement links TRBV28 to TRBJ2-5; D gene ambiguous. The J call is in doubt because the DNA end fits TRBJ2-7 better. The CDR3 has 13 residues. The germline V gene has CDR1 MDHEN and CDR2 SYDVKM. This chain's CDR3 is CASSPSRIYEQYF. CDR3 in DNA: TGTGCCAGCAGTCCGTCCCGGATCTACGAGCAGTACTTC.

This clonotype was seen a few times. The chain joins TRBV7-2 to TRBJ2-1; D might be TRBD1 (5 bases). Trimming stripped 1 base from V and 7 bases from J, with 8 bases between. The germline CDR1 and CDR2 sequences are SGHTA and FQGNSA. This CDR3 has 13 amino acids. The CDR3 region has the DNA TGTGCCAGCAGCTTAGACAGGTCTAATGAGCAGTTCTTC. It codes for CASSLDRSNEQFF.

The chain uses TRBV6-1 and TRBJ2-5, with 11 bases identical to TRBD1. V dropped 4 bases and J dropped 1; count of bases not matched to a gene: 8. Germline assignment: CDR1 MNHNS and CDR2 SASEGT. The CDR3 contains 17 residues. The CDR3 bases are TGTGCCAGCAGTGGGGTAGGGACAGGGGGAACCCAAGAGACCCAGTACTTC. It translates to CASSGVGTGGTQETQYF.

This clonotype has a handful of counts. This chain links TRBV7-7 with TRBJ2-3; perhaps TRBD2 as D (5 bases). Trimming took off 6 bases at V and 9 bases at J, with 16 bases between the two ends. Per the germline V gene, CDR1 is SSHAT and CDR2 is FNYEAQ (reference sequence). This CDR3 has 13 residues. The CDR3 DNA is TGTGCCAGCAGTCGGAATGAACTAGAAACGCAGTATTTT. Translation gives CASSRNELETQYF.

In nucleotides, the CDR3 is TGTGCCACCCGGGACTCTTCCCGCAATGAGCAGTTCTTC. It is translated as CATRDSSRNEQFF. This sequence joins TRBV24-1 and TRBJ2-1, with D maybe TRBD2 (6 bases). Germline lookup yields CDR1 KGHDR and CDR2 SFDVKD. V lost 9 bases to trimming and J lost 6 bases, with 14 bases between them. This CDR3 is 13 amino acids long.

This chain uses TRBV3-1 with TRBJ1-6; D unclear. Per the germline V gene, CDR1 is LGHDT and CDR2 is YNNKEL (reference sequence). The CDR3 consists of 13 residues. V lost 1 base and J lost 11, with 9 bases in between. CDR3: CASSQAVTAPLHF. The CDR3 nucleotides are TGTGCCAGCAGCCAAGCGGTAACTGCACCCCTCCACTTT.

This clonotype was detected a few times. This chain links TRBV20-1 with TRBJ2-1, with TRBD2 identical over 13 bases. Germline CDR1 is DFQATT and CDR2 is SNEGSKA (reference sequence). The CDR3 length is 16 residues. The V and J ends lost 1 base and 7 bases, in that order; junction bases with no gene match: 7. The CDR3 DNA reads TGCAGTGCTAGAGGAGGACTAGCGGGAGCGGGTAATGAGCAGTTCTTC. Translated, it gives CSARGGLAGAGNEQFF.

CDR3 region: CASSPQGLALGEQYF. CDR3 DNA sequence: TGTGCCAGCAGTCCCCAGGGACTGGCACTGGGCGAGCAGTACTTC. This chain joins TRBV12-3 or TRBV12-4 and TRBJ2-4; tentative D call: TRBD2 (6 bases). The J call is in doubt because the DNA end fits TRBJ2-7 better. The CDR3 sequence is 15 residues long.

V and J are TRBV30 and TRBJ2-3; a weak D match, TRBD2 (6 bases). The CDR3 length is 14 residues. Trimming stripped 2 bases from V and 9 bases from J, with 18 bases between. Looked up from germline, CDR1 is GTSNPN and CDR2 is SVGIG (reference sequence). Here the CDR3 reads CAWSTLSRGKTQYF. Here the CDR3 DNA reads TGTGCCTGGAGTACCCTCTCTCGGGGGAAGACGCAGTATTTT. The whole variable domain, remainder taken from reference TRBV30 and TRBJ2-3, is SQTIHQWPATLVQPVGSPLSLECTVEGTSNPNLYWYRQAAGRGLQLLFYSVGIGQISSEVPQNLSASRPQDRQFILSSKKLLLSDSGFYLCAWSTLSRGKTQYFGPGTRLTVL.

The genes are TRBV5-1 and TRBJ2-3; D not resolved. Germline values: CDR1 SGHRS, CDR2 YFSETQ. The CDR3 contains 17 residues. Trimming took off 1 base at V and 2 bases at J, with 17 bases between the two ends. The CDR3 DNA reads TGCGCCAGCAGCTTGTATCTTTCTCAAACCTCCACAGATACGCAGTATTTT. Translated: CASSLYLSQTSTDTQYF.

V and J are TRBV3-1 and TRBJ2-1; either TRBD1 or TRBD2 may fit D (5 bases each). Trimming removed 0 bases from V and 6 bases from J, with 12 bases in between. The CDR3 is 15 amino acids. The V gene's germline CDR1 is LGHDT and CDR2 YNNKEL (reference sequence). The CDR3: CASSQERYGTNEQFF. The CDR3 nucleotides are TGTGCCAGCAGCCAAGAAAGGTACGGGACCAATGAGCAGTTCTTC.

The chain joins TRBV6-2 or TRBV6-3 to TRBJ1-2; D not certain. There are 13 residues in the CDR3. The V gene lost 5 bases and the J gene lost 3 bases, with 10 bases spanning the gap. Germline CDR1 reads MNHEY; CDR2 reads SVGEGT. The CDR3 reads CASSIGGHYGYTF. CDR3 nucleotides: TGTGCCAGCAGTATCGGAGGTCACTATGGCTACACCTTC.

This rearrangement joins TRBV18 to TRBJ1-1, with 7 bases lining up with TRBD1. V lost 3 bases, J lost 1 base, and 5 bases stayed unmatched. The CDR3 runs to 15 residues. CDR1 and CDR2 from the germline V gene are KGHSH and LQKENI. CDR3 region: CASSPNRGGNTEAFF. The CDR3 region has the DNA TGTGCCAGCTCACCGAACAGGGGAGGGAACACTGAAGCTTTCTTT.

CDR3 amino acids: CASSFAGESYTF. The CDR3 bases are TGTGCCAGCAGCTTTGCAGGGGAGAGCTACACCTTC. The chain employs TRBV7-9 and TRBJ1-2, with D tentatively TRBD1 (6 bases). V gave up 3 bases and J gave up 9 bases, with 11 bases separating them. The germline V gene encodes CDR1 SEHNR and CDR2 FQNEAQ (reference sequence). This CDR3 contains 12 residues.

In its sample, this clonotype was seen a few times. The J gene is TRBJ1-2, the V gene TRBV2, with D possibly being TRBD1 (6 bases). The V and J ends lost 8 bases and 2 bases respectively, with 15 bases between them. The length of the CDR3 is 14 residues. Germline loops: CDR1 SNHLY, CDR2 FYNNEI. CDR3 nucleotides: TGTGCCAGCCGACCGACAGGCTTAAACTATGGCTACACCTTC. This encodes CASRPTGLNYGYTF.

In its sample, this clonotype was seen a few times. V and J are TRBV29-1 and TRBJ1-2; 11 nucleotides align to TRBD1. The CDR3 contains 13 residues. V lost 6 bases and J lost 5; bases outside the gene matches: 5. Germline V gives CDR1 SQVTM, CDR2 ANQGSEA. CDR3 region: CSVGTGGTYGYTF. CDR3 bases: TGCAGCGTCGGGACAGGGGGGACATATGGCTACACCTTC.

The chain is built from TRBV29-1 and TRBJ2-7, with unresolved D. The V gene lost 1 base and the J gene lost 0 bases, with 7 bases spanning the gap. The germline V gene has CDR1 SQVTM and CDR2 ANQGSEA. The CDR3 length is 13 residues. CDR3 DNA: TGCAGCGTTGAAGCGGCCAGCTCCTACGAGCAGTACTTC. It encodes CSVEAASSYEQYF.

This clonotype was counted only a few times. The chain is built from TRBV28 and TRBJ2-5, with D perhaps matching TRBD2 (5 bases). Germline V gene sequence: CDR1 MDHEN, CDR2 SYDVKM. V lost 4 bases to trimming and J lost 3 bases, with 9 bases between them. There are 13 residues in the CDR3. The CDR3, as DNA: TGTGCCAGCAGTTACGGGAATGAAGAGACCCAGTACTTC. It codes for CASSYGNEETQYF.

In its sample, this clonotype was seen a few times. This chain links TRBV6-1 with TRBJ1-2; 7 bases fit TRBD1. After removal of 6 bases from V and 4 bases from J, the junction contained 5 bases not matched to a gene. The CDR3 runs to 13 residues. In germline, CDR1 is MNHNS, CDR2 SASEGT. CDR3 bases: TGTGCCAGCAGGGAGGGGGCAGGCTATGGCTACACCTTC. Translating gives CASREGAGYGYTF.